At least ten counts were recorded for the clone carrying this T cell receptor (beta chain). Known numbers of the T cell clone KT2 were added to PBMC. The CDR3 runs to 13 residues. Germline CDR1 DFQATT, CDR2 SNEGSKA (reference sequence). Trimming removed 4 bases at V and 0 bases at J, with 9 bases between. The cDNA 3' end received a ligated oligonucleotide with a UMI. First-round PCR used three to five cycles and beta primers RC1.1 and RC1.2 covering TRBC1 and TRBC2. TCRdb ran MiXCR on the UMI-ligation and nested PCR reads and lists one entry per CDR3 protein. Altogether about 33,000 distinct CDR3 sequences are present, approximately 10% being singletons, with the ten largest covering roughly 9%. The data derive from a study of quantifying T cell responses using KT2 cells. Study as a whole: TCR alpha and beta constant-region primers primed reverse transcription of RNA.

This TCR was recovered from a human donor. The gene calls are TRBV20-1 and TRBJ2-5; D is unclear. The sample was PBMCs spiked with cells of the T cell clone KT2. In nucleotides, the CDR3 is TGCAGTGCTATTGGACGGTACCAAGAGACCCAGTACTTC. This sequence encodes CSAIGRYQETQYF.